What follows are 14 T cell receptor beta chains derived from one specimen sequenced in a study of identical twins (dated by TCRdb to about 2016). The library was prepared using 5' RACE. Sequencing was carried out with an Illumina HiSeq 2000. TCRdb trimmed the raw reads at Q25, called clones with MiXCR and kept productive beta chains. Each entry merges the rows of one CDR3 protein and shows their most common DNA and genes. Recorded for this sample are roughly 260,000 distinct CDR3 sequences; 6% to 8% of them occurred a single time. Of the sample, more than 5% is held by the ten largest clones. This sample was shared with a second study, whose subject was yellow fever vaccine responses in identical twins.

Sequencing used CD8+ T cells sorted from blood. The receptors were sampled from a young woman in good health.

Written as DNA, the CDR3 is TGTGCCACCAGCGGTTCCAGTAATCAGCCCCAGCATTTT. Translating it yields CATSGSSNQPQHF. The chain couples TRBV15 to TRBJ1-5; D remains ambiguous. The CDR3 is 13 amino acids. Germline CDR1 and CDR2: LNHNV and YYDKDF (reference sequence). The ends were cut back, 5 bases at V and 4 bases at J, with 9 bases in the middle.

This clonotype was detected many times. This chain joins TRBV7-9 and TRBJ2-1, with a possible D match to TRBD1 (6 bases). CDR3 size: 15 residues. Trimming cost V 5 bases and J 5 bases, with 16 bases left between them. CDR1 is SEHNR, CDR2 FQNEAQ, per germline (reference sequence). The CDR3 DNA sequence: TGTGCCAGCAGCCCCCCCAAAGGACAGCACAATGAGCAGTTCTTC. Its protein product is CASSPPKGQHNEQFF.

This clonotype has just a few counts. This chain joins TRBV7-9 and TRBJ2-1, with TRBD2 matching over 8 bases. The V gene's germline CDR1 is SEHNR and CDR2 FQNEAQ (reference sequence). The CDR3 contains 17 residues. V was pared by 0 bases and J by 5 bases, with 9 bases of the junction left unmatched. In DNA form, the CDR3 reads TGTGCCAGCAGCTTAGCGGGAGCGGGAGTATCCCACAATGAGCAGTTCTTC. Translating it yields CASSLAGAGVSHNEQFF.

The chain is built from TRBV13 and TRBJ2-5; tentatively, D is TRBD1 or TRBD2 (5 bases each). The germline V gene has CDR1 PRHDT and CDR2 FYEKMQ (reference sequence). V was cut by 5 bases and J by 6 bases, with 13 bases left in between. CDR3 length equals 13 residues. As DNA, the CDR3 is TGTGCCAGCAGCCAGGGAGCCCAGAAGACCCAGTACTTC. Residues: CASSQGAQKTQYF. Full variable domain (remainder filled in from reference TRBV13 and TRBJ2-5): AAGVIQSPRHLIKEKRETATLKCYPIPRHDTVYWYQQGPGQDPQFLISFYEKMQSDKGSIPDRFSAQQFSDYHSELNMSSLELGDSALYFCASSQGAQKTQYFGPGTRLLVL.

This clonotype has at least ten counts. The CDR3 region is CASSSTKSDRQNTEAFF. The CDR3 nucleotides are TGTGCCAGCAGCTCAACTAAATCAGACAGACAAAACACTGAAGCTTTCTTT. The V call is TRBV7-9, the J call TRBJ1-1, with D possibly matching TRBD1 (5 bases). V lost 4 bases and J lost 2, with 20 bases in between. The CDR3 consists of 17 residues. The germline V gene has CDR1 SEHNR and CDR2 FQNEAQ (reference sequence).

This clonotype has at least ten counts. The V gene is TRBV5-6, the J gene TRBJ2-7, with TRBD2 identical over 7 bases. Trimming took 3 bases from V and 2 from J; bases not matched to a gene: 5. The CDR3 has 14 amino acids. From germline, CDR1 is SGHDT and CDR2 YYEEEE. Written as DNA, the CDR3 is TGTGCCAGCAGCTCCTCGACTAGCCCCTACGAGCAGTACTTC. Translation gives CASSSSTSPYEQYF.

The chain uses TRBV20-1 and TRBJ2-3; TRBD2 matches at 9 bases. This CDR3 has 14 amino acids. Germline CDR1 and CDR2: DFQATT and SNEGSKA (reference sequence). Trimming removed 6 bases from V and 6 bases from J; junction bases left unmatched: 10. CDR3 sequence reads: CSAHEVSGSDTQYF. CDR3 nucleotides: TGCAGTGCCCACGAGGTTAGCGGGAGTGATACGCAGTATTTT.

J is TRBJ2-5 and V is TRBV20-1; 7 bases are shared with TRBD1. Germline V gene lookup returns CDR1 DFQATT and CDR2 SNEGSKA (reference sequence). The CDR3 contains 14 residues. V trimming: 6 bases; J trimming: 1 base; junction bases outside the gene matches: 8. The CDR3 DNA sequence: TGCAGTGCCACGGGGACAGACCCCCAAGAGACCCAGTACTTC. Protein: CSATGTDPQETQYF.

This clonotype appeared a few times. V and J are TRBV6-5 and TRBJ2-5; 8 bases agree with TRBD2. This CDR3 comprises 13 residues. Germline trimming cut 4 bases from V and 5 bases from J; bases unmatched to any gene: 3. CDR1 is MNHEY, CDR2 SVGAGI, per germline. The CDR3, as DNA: TGTGCCAGCAGTTCAAGCGGGAGTGAGACCCAGTACTTC. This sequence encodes CASSSSGSETQYF.

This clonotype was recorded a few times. CDR3 nucleotide sequence: TGCGCCAGCAGCTTGGATCAGGCGACAGATACGCAGTATTTT. Its translation is CASSLDQATDTQYF. The rearrangement joins TRBV5-1 to TRBJ2-3, with unresolved D. The CDR3 runs to 14 residues. Per germline, CDR1 SGHRS and CDR2 YFSETQ. Deletions cut 0 bases from V and 3 bases from J, with 8 bases between.

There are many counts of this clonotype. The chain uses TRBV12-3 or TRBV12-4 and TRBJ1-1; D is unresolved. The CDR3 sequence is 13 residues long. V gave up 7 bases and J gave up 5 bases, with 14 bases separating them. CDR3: CASTLGAGTEAFF. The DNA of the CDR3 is TGTGCCAGCACCTTGGGCGCGGGAACTGAAGCTTTCTTT.

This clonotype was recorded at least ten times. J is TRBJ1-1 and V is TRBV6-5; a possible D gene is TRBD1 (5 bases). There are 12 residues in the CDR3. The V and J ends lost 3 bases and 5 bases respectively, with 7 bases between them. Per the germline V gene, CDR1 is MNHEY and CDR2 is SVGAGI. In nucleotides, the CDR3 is TGTGCCAGCAGTTATGGGGGTACTGAAGCTTTCTTT. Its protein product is CASSYGGTEAFF.

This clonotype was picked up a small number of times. CDR3 sequence (DNA): TGTGCCAGCAGCTTAGAAGGATTCGAGACCCAGTACTTC. This translates into CASSLEGFETQYF. This rearrangement joins TRBV11-3 to TRBJ2-5; D call uncertain. V was cut by 0 bases and J by 5 bases, with 7 bases left in between. The CDR3 covers 13 residues. Germline V gene sequence: CDR1 SGHNT, CDR2 YENEEA.

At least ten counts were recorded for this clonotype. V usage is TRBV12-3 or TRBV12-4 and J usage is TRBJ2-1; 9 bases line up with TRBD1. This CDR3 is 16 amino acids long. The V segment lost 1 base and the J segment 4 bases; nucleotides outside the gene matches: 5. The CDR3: CASSLGTGVTYNEQFF. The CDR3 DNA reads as TGTGCCAGCAGTTTAGGGACAGGGGTTACTTACAATGAGCAGTTCTTC.